Listed below are T cell receptor beta chains from one sample, sequenced in a study of blood T cell repertoires in COVID-19. The assay was immunoSEQ multiplex PCR, and TCRdb's table has in-frame clones only and misses some. The sample consists of tens of thousands of clones, around 84% of them appearing once. Input material: peripheral blood. The receptor source for this set is a human donor in a cohort sampled during active or convalescent COVID-19. Each CDR3 is given with its conserved first and last residue. D genes are given only for firm matches. Only some rows state a clone size, as once, few, many or a class for expanded clones.

d_call clone_size j_call v_call cdr3_nt cdr3_aa
- - TRBJ2-7 TRBV4-2 TGTGCCAGCAGCCAAGAAAGGGGGGGGGCCTACGAGCAGTACTTC CASSQERGGAYEQYF
- - TRBJ2-5 TRBV5-1 TGCGCCAGCAGCTTTGGCTCCCGAGGTGAGACCCAGTACTTC CASSFGSRGETQYF
TRBD2 - TRBJ2-1 TRBV4-3 TGCGCCAGCAGCCAAGACGGAGCAAGCGGGGGGCCTTACAATGAGCAGTTCTTC CASSQDGASGGPYNEQFF
- - TRBJ1-2 TRBV9 TGTGCCAGCAGCCCAGAGGGAGCGCCAAGCTATGGCTACACCTTC CASSPEGAPSYGYTF
TRBD1 - TRBJ1-2 TRBV5-1 TGCGCCAGCAGCCTCGGACAGGGCCATGGCTACACCTTC CASSLGQGHGYTF
TRBD1 - TRBJ2-1 TRBV5-5 TGTGCCAGCAGCTGGGGGACAGGGGCGCGTGAGCAGTTCTTC CASSWGTGAREQFF
- - TRBJ1-2 TRBV9 TGTGCCAGCAGCGGTTCTCAGGGGTTGAGTGGCTACACCTTC CASSGSQGLSGYTF
TRBD2 - TRBJ2-7 TRBV6-6 TGTGCCAGCAGTTACTTCGGACTAGATCGATACGAGCAGTACTTC CASSYFGLDRYEQYF
- - TRBJ2-7 TRBV6-5 TGTGCCAGCAGGAGGCGGGACAGCCTCTACGAGCAGTACTTC CASRRRDSLYEQYF
- - TRBJ2-7 TRBV19 TGTGCCAGTAGTACAGTAAAGGGACTCTACTACGAGCAGTACTTC CASSTVKGLYYEQYF
- - TRBJ1-1 TRBV7-9 TGTGCCAGCAGCTTAGCGTCCAGCACTGAAGCTTTCTTT CASSLASSTEAFF
- - TRBJ2-5 TRBV23-1 TGCGCCAGCAGGCTCCCCACCAGGGAGGATCCAGAGACCCAGTACTTC CASRLPTREDPETQYF
- - TRBJ1-4 TRBV15 TGTGCCACCAGCAGAGATTTGACAGCAACTAATGAAAAACTGTTTTTT CATSRDLTATNEKLFF
- - TRBJ1-4 TRBV6-2/TRBV6-3 TGTGCCAGCAGTTACGCGGCAGGGGAATTTAATGAAAAACTGTTTTTT CASSYAAGEFNEKLFF
TRBD1 - TRBJ1-6 TRBV27 TGTGCCAGCCCAAGGCGCCCGGGACAGGGGTCCTCCTATAATTCACCCCTCCACTTT CASPRRPGQGSSYNSPLHF
- - TRBJ2-3 TRBV11-1 TGTGCCAGCAGCTCCGGGGGTACGCAGTATTTT CASSSGGTQYF
TRBD1 - TRBJ2-7 TRBV6-2/TRBV6-3 TGTGCCAGCAGCCGAGCACGATCGGGACAGGGGCTCTCCTACGAGCAGTACTTC CASSRARSGQGLSYEQYF
TRBD1 few TRBJ2-7 TRBV3-1/TRBV3-2 TGTGCCAGCAGCCAAAGCTCTCGGCGACCTGCCGGGACAGGGGACGAGCAGTACTTC CASSQSSRRPAGTGDEQYF
TRBD1 - TRBJ1-4 TRBV30 TGTGCCTGGAGTGTAATGGAGGGGGCATCAAAACTGTTTTTT CAWSVMEGASKLFF
TRBD1 - TRBJ2-1 TRBV9 TGTGCCAGCAGCGGACACGGGACAGGGGACGACAATGAGCAGTTCTTC CASSGHGTGDDNEQFF
TRBD1 - TRBJ1-5 TRBV2 TGTGCCAGCAGTGAGGGGCGGACAGGGAAGCAGCCCCAGCATTTT CASSEGRTGKQPQHF
- - TRBJ1-5 TRBV6-1 TGTGCCAGCAGTGAAGGGACAGCCAGCAATCAGCCCCAGCATTTT CASSEGTASNQPQHF
TRBD1 - TRBJ1-6 TRBV4-2 TGTGCCAGCAGGGACAGGGGAGATAATTCACCCCTCCACTTT CASRDRGDNSPLHF
- few TRBJ1-5 TRBV5-1 TGCGCCAGCAGCTTGGGGCAGGACAATCAGCCCCAGCATTTT CASSLGQDNQPQHF
- - TRBJ2-5 TRBV19 TGTGCCAGTGAGCCGGGGGACCGCAAAGAGACCCAGTACTTC CASEPGDRKETQYF
TRBD1 - TRBJ2-5 TRBV9 TGTGCCAGCAGCGTTCGGGGACAGGGGGCCCAAGAGACCCAGTACTTC CASSVRGQGAQETQYF
TRBD1 - TRBJ1-4 TRBV5-5 TGTGCCAGCAGCTCGCAGGGGGCGAACGGTGAAAAACTGTTTTTT CASSSQGANGEKLFF
- once TRBJ1-1 TRBV7-8 TGTGCCAGCAGCTTAGGGGAGCAGGGACTTAACACTGAAGCTTTCTTT CASSLGEQGLNTEAFF
TRBD1 - TRBJ1-6 TRBV9 TGTGCCAGCAGCCCCCGGGACAGGGCGAATTCACCCCTCCACTTT CASSPRDRANSPLHF
TRBD1 - TRBJ2-3 TRBV5-1 TGCGCCAGCAGCTTGGAGGACAGGGTACCCACTAGCACAGATACGCAGTATTTT CASSLEDRVPTSTDTQYF
- - TRBJ1-1 TRBV10-2 TGCGCCAGCAGCCCCACAACCGGGAGGCCCCCTGAAGCTTTCTTT CASSPTTGRPPEAFF
- - TRBJ2-2 TRBV2 TGTGCCAGCAGTGAAGCCATGGGGGGTCCCGCCGGGGAGCTGTTTTTT CASSEAMGGPAGELFF
TRBD1 once TRBJ1-2 TRBV5-6 TGTGCCAGCAGCTTGGGAGGGACAGTTCTCCATGGCTACACCTTC CASSLGGTVLHGYTF
- few TRBJ1-2 TRBV3-1/TRBV3-2 TGTGCCAGCAGCCAAGCCCAGGGCCGTGGCTACACCTTC CASSQAQGRGYTF
TRBD1 - TRBJ2-7 TRBV7-2 TGTGCCAGCAGGTTCAGACAGGGCCCCTACGAGCAGTACTTC CASRFRQGPYEQYF
TRBD1 - TRBJ1-4 TRBV7-9 TGTGCCAGCAGCCCGGGACAGGGGTACGAAAAACTGTTTTTT CASSPGQGYEKLFF
- - TRBJ1-5 TRBV4-2 TGTGCCAGCAGCCAAGAGAAAAGCCAGCCCCAGCATTTT CASSQEKSQPQHF
TRBD1 - TRBJ1-4 TRBV9 TGTGCCAGCAGCGGTCGGACAGGGATGAAGGAACTGTTTTTT CASSGRTGMKELFF
- - TRBJ2-7 TRBV9 TGTGCCAGCAGCGTAGCGTTGGGCCAGTCTAACGAGCAGTACTTC CASSVALGQSNEQYF
- once TRBJ1-2 TRBV5-1 TGCGCCAGCAGCCCGACCGTTGGAGTGGACTATGGCTACACCTTC CASSPTVGVDYGYTF
- - TRBJ2-2 TRBV9 TGTGCCAGCAGCCCGACAGGAGTCGCCGGGGAGCTGTTTTTT CASSPTGVAGELFF
TRBD1 - TRBJ1-5 TRBV7-8 TGTGCCAGCAGCCAGTTCGGACAGGGGGTTAACAATCAGCCCCAGCATTTT CASSQFGQGVNNQPQHF
- - TRBJ1-4 TRBV9 TGTGCCAGCAGCGGGGGGACAAACCAATATGAAAAACTGTTTTTT CASSGGTNQYEKLFF
TRBD1 - TRBJ2-5 TRBV6-5 TGTGCCAGCAGCTCCGGGACAGGGGGCGAGACCCAGTACTTC CASSSGTGGETQYF
TRBD1 - TRBJ2-1 TRBV27 TGTGCCAGCAGTTTACCCGGGACAGCCCACTACAATGAGCAGTTCTTC CASSLPGTAHYNEQFF
- - TRBJ2-7 TRBV6-6 TGTGCCAGCGAAAGTAAGGGGGAGCAGTACTTC CASESKGEQYF
- - TRBJ2-3 TRBV6-2/TRBV6-3 TGTGCCAGCAGTTACTCGAATCTCAGATACACAGATACGCAGTATTTT CASSYSNLRYTDTQYF
TRBD1 - TRBJ2-3 TRBV7-3 TGTGCCAGCAGCTTAAGTCCGGGACAGGGCACAGATACGCAGTATTTT CASSLSPGQGTDTQYF
- - TRBJ1-1 TRBV7-8 TGTGCCAGCAGCCGGGCCCCAGGTATGAACACTGAAGCTTTCTTT CASSRAPGMNTEAFF